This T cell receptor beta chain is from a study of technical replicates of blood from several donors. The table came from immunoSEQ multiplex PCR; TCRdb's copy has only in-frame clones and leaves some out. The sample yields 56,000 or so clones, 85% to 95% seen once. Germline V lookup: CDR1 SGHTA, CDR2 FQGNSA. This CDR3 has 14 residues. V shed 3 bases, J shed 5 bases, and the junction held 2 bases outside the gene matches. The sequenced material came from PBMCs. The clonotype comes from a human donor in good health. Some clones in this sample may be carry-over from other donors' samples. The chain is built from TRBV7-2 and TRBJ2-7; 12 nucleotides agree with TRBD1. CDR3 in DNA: TGTGCCAGCAGCTTGGGACAGGGGGCCAACGAGCAGTACTTC. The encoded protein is CASSLGQGANEQYF.